These 20 T cell receptor beta chains came from one sample sequenced in a study of T cells in Graves' hyperthyroidism and ophthalmopathy. RNA transcripts provided the source from which TCR beta CDR3 regions were amplified. The HTBI set primed first-round TCR CDR3 RT-PCR. TCRdb ran MiXCR on the multiplex PCR reads and lists one entry per CDR3 protein. The sample shows more than 150,000 distinct CDR3 sequences, approximately 15% of them seen only once. The source material was blood. Every receptor here comes from a woman aged 45-65 years with Graves' hyperthyroidism.

This clonotype was seen at least ten times. The chain recombines TRBV29-1 with TRBJ2-5; 9 bases line up with TRBD1. The CDR3 totals 13 residues. In germline, CDR1 is SQVTM, CDR2 ANQGSEA. The V and J ends lost 5 bases and 5 bases, in that order; junction bases with no gene match: 6. This CDR3 is CSVLTGGSETQYF. The CDR3 bases are TGCAGCGTTTTAACAGGGGGCTCGGAGACCCAGTACTTC.

The table lists this clonotype with many counts. The gene calls are TRBV18 and TRBJ1-2; 8 bases fit TRBD1. Germline V gene data show CDR1 as KGHSH and CDR2 as LQKENI. CDR3 length: 15 amino acids. With 4 bases clipped from V and 4 bases from J, the junction kept 8 bases outside the gene matches. CDR3 loop: CASSLAGGERYGYTF. The CDR3 DNA is TGTGCCAGCTCACTTGCAGGGGGCGAGCGCTATGGCTACACCTTC.

The chain carries TRBV28 and TRBJ1-1; unclear D gene. V dropped 6 bases and J dropped 0 bases, with 11 bases sitting between them. This CDR3 contains 14 residues. CDR1 and CDR2 from the germline V gene are MDHEN and SYDVKM. CDR3 protein: CASSSGAMNTEAFF. DNA for the CDR3: TGTGCCAGCAGCTCGGGCGCGATGAACACTGAAGCTTTCTTT.

Many counts were recorded for this clonotype. This sequence joins TRBV5-1 and TRBJ1-4; TRBD1 matches 8 bases. From germline, CDR1 is SGHRS and CDR2 YFSETQ. CDR3 length: 16 residues. With 4 bases clipped from V and 7 bases from J, the junction kept 12 bases outside the gene matches. CDR3: CASSGGTGPPGEKLFF. CDR3 sequence (DNA): TGCGCCAGCAGCGGGGGGACAGGCCCGCCGGGTGAAAAACTGTTTTTT.

In its sample, this clonotype was seen many times. The chain couples TRBV29-1 to TRBJ2-5; tentatively, D is TRBD2 (6 bases). The CDR3 sequence is 12 residues long. Per germline, CDR1 SQVTM and CDR2 ANQGSEA. V lost 7 bases, J lost 5 bases, and 14 bases lay in between. The CDR3 loop reads CSGRGPLETQYF. The CDR3 DNA is TGCAGCGGGCGGGGTCCCCTGGAGACCCAGTACTTC. Drawing the rest from reference TRBV29-1 and TRBJ2-5, the complete variable domain is SAVISQKPSRDICQRGTSLTIQCQVDSQVTMMFWYRQQPGQSLTLIATANQGSEATYESGFVIDKFPISRPNLTFSTLTVSNMSPEDSSIYLCSGRGPLETQYFGPGTRLLVL.

This chain connects TRBV11-1 to TRBJ2-2; TRBD2 matches at 11 bases. V dropped 5 bases and J dropped 6; count of bases not matched to a gene: 8. Germline CDR1 SGHAT, CDR2 FQDESV (reference sequence). The CDR3 consists of 16 residues. CDR3 sequence: CASSPNSGGAPGELFF. The CDR3 DNA reads as TGTGCCAGCAGCCCAAATAGCGGGGGGGCCCCCGGGGAGCTGTTTTTT.

The table lists this clonotype with many counts. The rearrangement links TRBV12-3 or TRBV12-4 to TRBJ2-7; 10 bases match TRBD1. Losses at the gene ends were 6 bases for V and 3 bases for J; bases not matched to a gene: 2. The CDR3 totals 13 residues. In DNA, the CDR3 is TGTGCCAGCAGAGACAGGGGGCACTACGAGCAGTACTTC. This gives the protein CASRDRGHYEQYF.

There are many counts of this clonotype. This rearrangement joins TRBV5-1 to TRBJ2-7, with a tentative D call TRBD1 (5 bases). The V end was cut by 3 bases, the J end by 7 bases, with 14 bases between. The CDR3 contains 13 residues. Per germline, CDR1 SGHRS and CDR2 YFSETQ. The CDR3 spells CASSYGAAQEQYF. The CDR3 DNA sequence: TGCGCCAGCAGCTATGGGGCTGCCCAAGAGCAGTACTTC.

The V gene is TRBV7-9, the J gene TRBJ2-7; D is perhaps TRBD2 (6 bases). The CDR3 runs to 12 residues. In germline, CDR1 is SEHNR, CDR2 FQNEAQ (reference sequence). V was clipped by 6 bases and J by 3 bases, with 9 bases between them. In nucleotides, the CDR3 is TGTGCCAGCAGTCGACTAGACTACGAGCAGTACTTC. Its translation: CASSRLDYEQYF. Together with reference TRBV7-9 and TRBJ2-7, the CDR3 gives the full variable domain: DTGVSQNPRHKITKRGQNVTFRCDPISEHNRLYWYRQTLGQGPEFLTYFQNEAQLEKSRLLSDRFSAERPKGSFSTLEIQRTEQGDSAMYLCASSRLDYEQYFGPGTRLTVT.

This clonotype occurred many times. The chain joins TRBV28 to TRBJ2-7; 9 bases map to TRBD1. This CDR3 is 15 amino acids long. Germline V gene lookup returns CDR1 MDHEN and CDR2 SYDVKM. The ends lost 4 bases at V and 3 bases at J; junction bases unmatched: 7. As DNA, the CDR3 is TGTGCCAGCAGTTCGACAGGGGGAGCCCGCTACGAGCAGTACTTC. Its translation: CASSSTGGARYEQYF.

This clonotype has a handful of counts. The rearrangement joins TRBV18 to TRBJ1-2, with D perhaps matching TRBD1 (6 bases). The CDR3 is made up of 15 amino acids. V was trimmed by 8 bases and J by 3 bases, leaving 19 bases between them. Germline lookup yields CDR1 KGHSH and CDR2 LQKENI. In DNA, the CDR3 is TGTGCCAGCCCTGGCGGAAAAGGGGGTGACTATGGCTACACCTTC. Translation: CASPGGKGGDYGYTF.

This clonotype was counted a single time. This sequence joins TRBV27 and TRBJ1-1, with D unclear. The CDR3 loop spans 14 amino acids. Per germline, CDR1 MNHEY and CDR2 SMNVEV (reference sequence). V lost 5 bases and J 0 bases, leaving 10 bases between the germline ends. The DNA of the CDR3 is TGTGCCAGCAGTGGTACAAGGGTGAACACTGAAGCTTTCTTT. As protein: CASSGTRVNTEAFF.

This clonotype was seen ten or more times. The chain combines TRBV7-3 with TRBJ2-2; no definite D call. Germline assignment: CDR1 SGHTA and CDR2 FQGTGA. Trimming stripped 5 bases from V and 1 base from J, with 8 bases between. This CDR3 region has 14 residues. Here the CDR3 reads CASSPSGNTGELFF. The CDR3 bases are TGTGCCAGCAGCCCATCAGGGAACACCGGGGAGCTGTTTTTT. The full variable domain, with the rest looked up from reference TRBV7-3 and TRBJ2-2, is GAGVSQTPSNKVTEKGKYVELRCDPISGHTALYWYRQSLGQGPEFLIYFQGTGAADDSGLPNDRFFAVRPEGSVSTLKIQRTERGDSAVYLCASSPSGNTGELFFGEGSRLTVL.

The table lists this clonotype with many counts. The chain has TRBV27 and TRBJ2-7, with D possibly matching TRBD1 (6 bases). This CDR3 comprises 13 residues. The V gene lost 6 bases and the J gene lost 1 base, with 10 bases spanning the gap. Germline lookup yields CDR1 MNHEY and CDR2 SMNVEV (reference sequence). CDR3 sequence reads: CASSWTVSYEQYF. CDR3 DNA: TGTGCCAGCAGCTGGACAGTTTCCTACGAGCAGTACTTC.

This clonotype was recorded a few times. V usage is TRBV20-1 and J usage is TRBJ1-2; perhaps TRBD1 as D (5 bases). The V end was cut by 6 bases, the J end by 5 bases, with 19 bases between. Germline V gives CDR1 DFQATT, CDR2 SNEGSKA (reference sequence). The CDR3 is made up of 14 amino acids. CDR3 nucleotides: TGCAGTGCCGCCCAGGGTAATATTGCATATGGCTACACCTTC. It encodes CSAAQGNIAYGYTF.

This clonotype was seen repeatedly, ten times or more. This chain uses TRBV5-5 with TRBJ1-6, with D perhaps TRBD1 (5 bases). Germline CDR1 SGHKS, CDR2 YYEKEE (reference sequence). The ends were cut back, 4 bases at V and 0 bases at J, with 11 bases in the middle. There are 16 residues in the CDR3. CDR3 sequence: CASSRDFASYNSPLHF. Written as DNA, the CDR3 is TGTGCCAGCAGCCGGGACTTCGCCTCCTATAATTCACCCCTCCACTTT.

The table lists this clonotype with many counts. This chain joins TRBV6-1 and TRBJ1-5; 7 bases line up with TRBD1. Germline V CDR1 and CDR2: MNHNS, SASEGT. The CDR3 is 14 amino acids. Trimming took 7 bases from V and 2 from J; bases not matched to a gene: 5. In DNA, the CDR3 is TGTGCCAGCATTGAGGGGGCCGGCAATCAGCCCCAGCATTTT. It specifies CASIEGAGNQPQHF.

The table lists this clonotype with many counts. V usage is TRBV6-2 or TRBV6-3 and J usage is TRBJ2-3; 12 bases fit TRBD1. V was clipped by 5 bases and J by 5 bases; unmatched bases: 8. CDR1 is MNHEY and CDR2 is SVGEGT in the germline V gene. The CDR3 contains 16 residues. In DNA form, the CDR3 reads TGTGCCAGCAGTCCCGGGGACAGGGGGCTGGAAGATACGCAGTATTTT. Protein: CASSPGDRGLEDTQYF.

This clonotype has ten or more counts. The V call is TRBV7-9, the J call TRBJ1-1; D is uncertain. The V end was cut by 7 bases, the J end by 7 bases, with 16 bases between. Germline-derived CDR1 and CDR2 are SEHNR and FQNEAQ (reference sequence). The CDR3 loop spans 13 amino acids. The chain's CDR3 is CASTHGPAIEAFF. CDR3 in DNA: TGTGCCAGCACCCATGGACCGGCTATTGAAGCTTTCTTT.

This clonotype has a handful of counts. The DNA of the CDR3 is TGTGCCAGTAGTATATCAACAGGGACTGGAAACACCATATATTTT. This encodes CASSISTGTGNTIYF. The V and J genes are TRBV19 and TRBJ1-3; the D gene is possibly TRBD1 (6 bases). The CDR3 sequence is 15 residues long. CDR1 and CDR2 from the germline V gene are LNHDA and SQIVND (reference sequence). V shed 2 bases and J shed 2 bases, with 10 bases lying between them.